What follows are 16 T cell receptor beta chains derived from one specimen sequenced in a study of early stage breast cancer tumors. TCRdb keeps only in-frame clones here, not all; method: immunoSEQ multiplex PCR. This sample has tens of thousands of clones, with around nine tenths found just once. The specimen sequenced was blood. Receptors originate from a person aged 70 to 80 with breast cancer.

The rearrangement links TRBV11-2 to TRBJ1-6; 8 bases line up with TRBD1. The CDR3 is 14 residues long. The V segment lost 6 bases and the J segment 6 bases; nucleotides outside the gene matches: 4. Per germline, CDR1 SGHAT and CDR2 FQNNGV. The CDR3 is CASRRGQANSPLHF. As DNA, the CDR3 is TGTGCCAGCAGACGGGGACAGGCTAATTCACCCCTCCACTTT.

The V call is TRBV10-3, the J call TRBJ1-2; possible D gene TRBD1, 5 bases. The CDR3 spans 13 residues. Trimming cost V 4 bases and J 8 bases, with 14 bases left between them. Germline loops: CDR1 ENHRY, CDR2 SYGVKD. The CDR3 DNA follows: TGTGCCATCAGTGGGGGGGACCTTGGGGGCTACACCTTC. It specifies CAISGGDLGGYTF.

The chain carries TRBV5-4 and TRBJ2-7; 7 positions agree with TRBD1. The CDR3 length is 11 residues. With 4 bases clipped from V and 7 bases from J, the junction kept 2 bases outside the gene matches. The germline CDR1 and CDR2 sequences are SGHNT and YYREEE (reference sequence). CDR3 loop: CASSQDREQYF. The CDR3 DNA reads TGTGCCAGCAGCCAGGACAGGGAGCAGTACTTC.

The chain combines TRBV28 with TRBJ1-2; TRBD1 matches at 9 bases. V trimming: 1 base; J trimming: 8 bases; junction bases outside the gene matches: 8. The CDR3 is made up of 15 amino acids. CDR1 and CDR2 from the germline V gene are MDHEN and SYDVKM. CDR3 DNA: TGTGCCAGCAGTTTATTCCGGGACAGGGTTGAGGGCTACACCTTC. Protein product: CASSLFRDRVEGYTF.

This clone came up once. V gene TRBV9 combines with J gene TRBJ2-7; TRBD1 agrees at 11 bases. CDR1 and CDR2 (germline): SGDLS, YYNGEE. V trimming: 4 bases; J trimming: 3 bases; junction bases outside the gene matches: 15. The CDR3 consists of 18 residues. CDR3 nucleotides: TGTGCCAGCAGCCCCCCCGGGACAGGGGGGTTCAGAGACTACGAGCAGTACTTC. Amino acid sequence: CASSPPGTGGFRDYEQYF. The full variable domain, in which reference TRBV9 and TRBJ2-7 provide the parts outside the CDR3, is DSGVTQTPKHLITATGQRVTLRCSPRSGDLSVYWYQQSLDQGLQFLIQYYNGEERAKGNILERFSAQQFPDLHSELNLSSLELGDSALYFCASSPPGTGGFRDYEQYFGPGTRLTVT.

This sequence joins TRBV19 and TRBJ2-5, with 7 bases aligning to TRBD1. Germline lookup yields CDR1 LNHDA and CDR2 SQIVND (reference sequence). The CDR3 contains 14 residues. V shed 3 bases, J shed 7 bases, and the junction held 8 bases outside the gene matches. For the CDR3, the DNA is TGTGCCAGTAGTATCTCTCCTCGACAGGGGACCCAGTACTTC. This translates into CASSISPRQGTQYF.

CDR3 loop: CASSDTGGGGTDTQYF. The CDR3 coding sequence is TGTGCCAGCAGCGACACCGGGGGGGGAGGCACAGATACGCAGTATTTT. The chain employs TRBV11-2 and TRBJ2-3, with TRBD2 identical over 8 bases. The CDR3 is 16 residues long. V was pared by 5 bases and J by 1 base, with 8 bases of the junction left unmatched. Germline V CDR1 and CDR2: SGHAT, FQNNGV.

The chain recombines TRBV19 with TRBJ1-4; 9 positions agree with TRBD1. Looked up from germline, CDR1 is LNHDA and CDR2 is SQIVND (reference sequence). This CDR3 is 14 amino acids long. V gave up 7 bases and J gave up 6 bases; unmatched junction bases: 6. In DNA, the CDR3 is TGTGCCAGTATTGGGACAGGGTTGGATGAAAAACTGTTTTTT. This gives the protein CASIGTGLDEKLFF.

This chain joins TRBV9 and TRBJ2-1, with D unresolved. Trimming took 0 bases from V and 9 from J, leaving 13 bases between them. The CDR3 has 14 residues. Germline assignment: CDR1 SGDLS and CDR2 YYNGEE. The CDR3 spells CASSVGITQAEQFF. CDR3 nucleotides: TGTGCCAGCAGCGTAGGGATCACCCAGGCTGAGCAGTTCTTC.

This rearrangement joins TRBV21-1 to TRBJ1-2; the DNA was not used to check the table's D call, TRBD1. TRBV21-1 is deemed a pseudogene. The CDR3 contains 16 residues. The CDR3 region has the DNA TGTGCCAGCAGCAAAGGTGGCATCCGTCCTAACTATGGCTACACCTTC. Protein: CASSKGGIRPNYGYTF.

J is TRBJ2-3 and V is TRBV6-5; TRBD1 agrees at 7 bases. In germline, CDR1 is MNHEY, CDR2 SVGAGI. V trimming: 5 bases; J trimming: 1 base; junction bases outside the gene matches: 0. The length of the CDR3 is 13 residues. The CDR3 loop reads CASSGQGTDTQYF. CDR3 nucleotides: TGTGCCAGCAGTGGACAGGGCACAGATACGCAGTATTTT.

The CDR3 bases are TGCAGCTCTGGGGGGAGGAGCTCCTACAATGAGCAGTTCTTC. Encoded protein: CSSGGRSSYNEQFF. The chain carries TRBV29-1 and TRBJ2-1; D possibly corresponds to TRBD2 (6 bases). This CDR3 has 14 residues. The germline V and J ends were trimmed by 8 bases and 0 bases, with 14 bases remaining between them. CDR1 is SQVTM and CDR2 is ANQGSEA in the germline V gene.

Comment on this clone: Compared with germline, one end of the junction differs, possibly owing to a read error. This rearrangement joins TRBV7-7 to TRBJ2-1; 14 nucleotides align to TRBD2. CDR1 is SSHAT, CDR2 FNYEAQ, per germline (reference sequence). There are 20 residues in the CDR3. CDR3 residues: CASSSKWWTSGRMTYNEQFF. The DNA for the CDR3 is TGTGCTAGCAGCTCTAAGTGGTGGACTAGCGGGAGGATGACCTACAATGAGCAGTTCTTC.

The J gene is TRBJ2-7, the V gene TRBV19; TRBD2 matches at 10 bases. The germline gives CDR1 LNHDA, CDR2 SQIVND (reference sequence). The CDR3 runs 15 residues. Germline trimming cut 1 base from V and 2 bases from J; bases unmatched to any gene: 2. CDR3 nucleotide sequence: TGTGCCAGTAGTATAGCGGGGACTAGCGCCTACGAGCAGTACTTC. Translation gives CASSIAGTSAYEQYF.

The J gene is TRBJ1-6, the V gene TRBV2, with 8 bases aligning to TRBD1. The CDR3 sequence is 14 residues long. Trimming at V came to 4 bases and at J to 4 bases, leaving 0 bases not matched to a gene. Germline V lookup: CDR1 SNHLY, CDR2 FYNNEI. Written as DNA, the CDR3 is TGTGCCAGCAGTGGGGACAGGTATAATTCACCCCTCCACTTT. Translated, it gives CASSGDRYNSPLHF.

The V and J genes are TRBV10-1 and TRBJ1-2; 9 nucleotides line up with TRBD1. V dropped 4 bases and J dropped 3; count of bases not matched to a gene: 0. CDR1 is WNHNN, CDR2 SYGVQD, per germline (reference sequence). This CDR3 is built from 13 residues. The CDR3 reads CASSGDRDYGYTF. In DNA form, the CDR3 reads TGCGCCAGCAGTGGGGACAGGGACTATGGCTACACCTTC.